These 5 T cell receptor beta chains were all obtained from the same sample, sequenced in a study of cytomegalovirus exposure and HLA in healthy donors. Amplification used 60 Vbeta primers and 13 Jbeta primers. The table came from immunoSEQ multiplex PCR; TCRdb's copy has only in-frame clones and leaves some out. This sample has fewer than 180,000 clones, with 70% to 80% found just once. The sequenced material came from PBMCs. These receptors were obtained from a man aged 45 to 65 in good health and CMV-seropositive.

J is TRBJ2-7 and V is TRBV10-1; D is possibly TRBD1 (6 bases). In germline, CDR1 is WNHNN, CDR2 SYGVQD (reference sequence). This CDR3 has 14 residues. The V gene lost 6 bases and the J gene lost 2 bases, with 14 bases spanning the gap. CDR3 bases: TGCGCCAGCAGGTCACAGGGTCTACCCTACGAGCAGTACTTC. Amino acid sequence: CASRSQGLPYEQYF.

This rearrangement joins TRBV5-1 to TRBJ2-1; TRBD1 is a possible D gene (5 bases). V was trimmed by 4 bases and J by 8 bases, leaving 16 bases between them. The CDR3 runs 14 residues. CDR1 SGHRS and CDR2 YFSETQ come from the germline V gene. The CDR3 coding sequence is TGCGCCAGCAGCGAGCAGGTTCAGGGCGATGAGCAGTTCTTC. Encoded protein: CASSEQVQGDEQFF.

CDR3 in DNA: TGCGCCAGCAGCCCGGGACTAGCGGGAGGTCCGAAACTCACAGATACGCAGTATTTT. Amino acids: CASSPGLAGGPKLTDTQYF. J is TRBJ2-3 and V is TRBV5-1; 15 bases fit TRBD2. The CDR3 consists of 19 residues. The V segment lost 4 bases and the J segment 2 bases; nucleotides outside the gene matches: 11. The germline gives CDR1 SGHRS, CDR2 YFSETQ.

V gene TRBV23-1 combines with J gene TRBJ1-4, with TRBD1 as a possible D gene (6 bases). TRBV23-1 is filed as an ORF, its function uncertain. Between the trimmed V and J ends, which lost 0 bases and 0 bases, there was a span of 20 bases. The CDR3 is 20 residues long. The CDR3 bases are TGCGCCAGCAGTCAATCCCGGACAGAACCCAACTACACAACTAATGAAAAACTGTTTTTT. Translating gives CASSQSRTEPNYTTNEKLFF.

The chain employs TRBV19 and TRBJ2-3, with TRBD2 identical over 8 bases. Per germline, CDR1 LNHDA and CDR2 SQIVND (reference sequence). The CDR3 contains 18 residues. The ends lost 6 bases at V and 3 bases at J; junction bases unmatched: 17. The CDR3 sequence: CASSNLRDSGIRTDTQYF. Written as DNA, the CDR3 is TGTGCCAGTAGCAACCTCCGTGATAGCGGGATACGAACAGATACGCAGTATTTT.